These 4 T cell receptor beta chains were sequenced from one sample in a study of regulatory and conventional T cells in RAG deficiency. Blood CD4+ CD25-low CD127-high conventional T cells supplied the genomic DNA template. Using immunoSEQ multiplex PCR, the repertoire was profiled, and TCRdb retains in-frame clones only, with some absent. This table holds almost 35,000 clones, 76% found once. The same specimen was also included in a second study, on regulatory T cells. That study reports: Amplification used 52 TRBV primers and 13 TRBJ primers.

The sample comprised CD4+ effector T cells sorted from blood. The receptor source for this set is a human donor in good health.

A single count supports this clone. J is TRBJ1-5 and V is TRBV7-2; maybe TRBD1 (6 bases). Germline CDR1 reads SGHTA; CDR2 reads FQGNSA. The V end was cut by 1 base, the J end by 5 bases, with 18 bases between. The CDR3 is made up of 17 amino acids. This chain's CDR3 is CASSLVGGANGDQPQHF. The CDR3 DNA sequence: TGTGCCAGCAGCTTAGTAGGGGGGGCGAATGGTGATCAGCCCCAGCATTTT.

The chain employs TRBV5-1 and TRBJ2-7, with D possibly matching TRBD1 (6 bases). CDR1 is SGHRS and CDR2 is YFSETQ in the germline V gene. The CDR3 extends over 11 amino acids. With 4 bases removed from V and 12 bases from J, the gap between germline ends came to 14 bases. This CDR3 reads CASSNGQWPYF. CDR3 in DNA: TGCGCCAGCAGCAACGGACAGTGGCCGTACTTC.

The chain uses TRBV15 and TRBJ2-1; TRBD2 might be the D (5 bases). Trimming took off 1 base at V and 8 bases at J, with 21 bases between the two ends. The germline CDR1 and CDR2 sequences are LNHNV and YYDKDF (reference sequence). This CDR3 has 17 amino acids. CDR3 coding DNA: TGTGCCACCAGCAGAGGCGGCGGCAGGAGCCGGGGAGATGAGCAGTTCTTC. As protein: CATSRGGGRSRGDEQFF.

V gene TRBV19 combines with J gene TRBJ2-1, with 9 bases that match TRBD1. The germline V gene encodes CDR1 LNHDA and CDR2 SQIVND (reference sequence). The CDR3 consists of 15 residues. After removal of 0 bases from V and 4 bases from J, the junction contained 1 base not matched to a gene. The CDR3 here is CASSIDDRGYNEQFF. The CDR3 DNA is TGTGCCAGTAGTATAGACGACAGGGGGTACAATGAGCAGTTCTTC.